This T cell receptor (beta chain) came from a study of tumor and adjacent non-tumor tissue in lung cancer. Study as a whole: Stage I to III disease affected 10 men and roughly five women aged about 30 to 85. Study-wide results and caveats: Tumor tissue had significantly higher TCR diversity than normal lung. Tumor TCR diversity, when higher, was linked to shorter survival.

The library came from three nested PCR rounds adapted from ARM-PCR protocols. TCRdb re-called the multiplex PCR reads with MiXCR, one entry per CDR3 protein. Of over 100,000 distinct CDR3 sequences listed, 62% are singletons. Turning to this clonotype: Its specificity is unknown. This could be a read error, since a much larger clone is one nucleotide away.

No cell sorting was done before RNA was extracted from the tissue. Distant lung tissue was collected more than 3 cm away from the tumor edge. Between August and November 2014, newly diagnosed, chemotherapy-naive lung cancer patients underwent thoracic surgery in China. This CDR3 has 15 residues. Germline V gives CDR1 SGHDT, CDR2 YYEEEE. The receptor was isolated from a man in his fifties or sixties with non-small cell lung cancer. The sample was distant non-tumor lung tissue. This rearrangement joins TRBV5-6 to TRBJ2-1; no definite D call. The CDR3 bases are TGTGCCAGCAGCTTGGACAGACTGCCGGGCAATCAGCAGTTCTTC. Its protein product is CASSLDRLPGNQQFF.